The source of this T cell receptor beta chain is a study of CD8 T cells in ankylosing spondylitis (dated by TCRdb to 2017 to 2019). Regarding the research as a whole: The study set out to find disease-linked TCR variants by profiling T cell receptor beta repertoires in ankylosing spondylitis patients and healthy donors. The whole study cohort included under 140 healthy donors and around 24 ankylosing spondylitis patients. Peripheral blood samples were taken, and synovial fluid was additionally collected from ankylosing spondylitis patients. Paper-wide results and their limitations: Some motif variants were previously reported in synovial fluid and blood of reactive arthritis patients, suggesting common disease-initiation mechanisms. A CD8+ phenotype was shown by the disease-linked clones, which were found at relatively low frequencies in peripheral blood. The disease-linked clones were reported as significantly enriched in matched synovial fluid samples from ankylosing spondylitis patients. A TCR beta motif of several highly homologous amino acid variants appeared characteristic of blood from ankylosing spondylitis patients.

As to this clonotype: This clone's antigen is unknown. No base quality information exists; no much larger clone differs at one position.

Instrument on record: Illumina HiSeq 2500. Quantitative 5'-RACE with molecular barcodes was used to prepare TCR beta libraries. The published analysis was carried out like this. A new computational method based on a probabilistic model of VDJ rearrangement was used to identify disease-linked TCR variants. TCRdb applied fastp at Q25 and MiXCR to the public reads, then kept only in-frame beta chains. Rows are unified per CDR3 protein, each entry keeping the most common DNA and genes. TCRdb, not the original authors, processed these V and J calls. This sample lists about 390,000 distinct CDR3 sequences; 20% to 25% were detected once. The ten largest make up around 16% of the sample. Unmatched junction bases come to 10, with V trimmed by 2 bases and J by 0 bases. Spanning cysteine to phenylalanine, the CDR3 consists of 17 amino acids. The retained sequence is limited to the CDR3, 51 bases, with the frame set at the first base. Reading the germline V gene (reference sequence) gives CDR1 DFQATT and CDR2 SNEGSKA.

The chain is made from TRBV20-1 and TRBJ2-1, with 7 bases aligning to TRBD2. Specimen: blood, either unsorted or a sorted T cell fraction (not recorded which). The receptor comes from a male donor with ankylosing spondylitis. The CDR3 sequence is CSARPFRGGSSYNEQFF. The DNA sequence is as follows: TGCAGTGCTAGACCCTTTCGGGGCGGGAGCTCCTACAATGAGCAGTTCTTC.